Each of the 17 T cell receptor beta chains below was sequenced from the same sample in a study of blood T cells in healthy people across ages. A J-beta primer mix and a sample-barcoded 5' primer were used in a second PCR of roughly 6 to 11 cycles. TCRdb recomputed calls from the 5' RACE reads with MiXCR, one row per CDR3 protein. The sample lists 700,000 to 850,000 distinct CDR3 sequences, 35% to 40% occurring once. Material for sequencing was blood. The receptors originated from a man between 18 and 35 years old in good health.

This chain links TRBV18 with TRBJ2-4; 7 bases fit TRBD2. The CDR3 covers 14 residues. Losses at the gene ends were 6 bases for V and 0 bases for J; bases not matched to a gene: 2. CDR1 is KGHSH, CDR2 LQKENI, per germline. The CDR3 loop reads CASSRGEAKNIQYF. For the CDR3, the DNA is TGTGCCAGCTCCCGGGGGGAAGCCAAAAACATTCAGTACTTC. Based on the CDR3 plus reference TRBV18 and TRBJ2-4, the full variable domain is NAGVMQNPRHLVRRRGQEARLRCSPMKGHSHVYWYRQLPEEGLKFMVYLQKENIIDESGMPKERFSAEFPKEGPSILRIQQVVRGDSAAYFCASSRGEAKNIQYFGAGTRLSVL.

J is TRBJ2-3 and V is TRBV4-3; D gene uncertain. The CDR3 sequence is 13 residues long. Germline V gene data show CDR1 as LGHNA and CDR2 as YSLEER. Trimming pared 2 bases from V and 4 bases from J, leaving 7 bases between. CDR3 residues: CASSQQMADTQYF. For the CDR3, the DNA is TGCGCCAGCAGCCAACAGATGGCAGATACGCAGTATTTT.

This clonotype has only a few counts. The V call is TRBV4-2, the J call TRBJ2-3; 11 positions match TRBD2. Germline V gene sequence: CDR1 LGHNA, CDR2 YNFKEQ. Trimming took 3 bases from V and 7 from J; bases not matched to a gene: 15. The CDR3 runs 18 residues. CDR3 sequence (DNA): TGTGCCAGCAGCCAGCTAATAGCGGGGGGGCCATGGACGTATACGCAGTATTTT. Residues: CASSQLIAGGPWTYTQYF.

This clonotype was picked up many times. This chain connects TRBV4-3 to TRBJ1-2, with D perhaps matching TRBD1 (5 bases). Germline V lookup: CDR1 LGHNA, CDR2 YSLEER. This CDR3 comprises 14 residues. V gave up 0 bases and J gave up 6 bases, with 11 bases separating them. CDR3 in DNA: TGCGCCAGCAGCCAAGATTCAGGGTTTGATGGCTACACCTTC. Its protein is CASSQDSGFDGYTF.

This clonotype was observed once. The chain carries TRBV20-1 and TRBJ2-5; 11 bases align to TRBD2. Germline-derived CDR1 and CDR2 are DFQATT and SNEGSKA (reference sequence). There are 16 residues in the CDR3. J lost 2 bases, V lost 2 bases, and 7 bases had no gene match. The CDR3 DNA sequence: TGCAGTGCTAGATGGGCTAGCGGGGGGTCTCAAGAGACCCAGTACTTC. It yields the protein CSARWASGGSQETQYF.

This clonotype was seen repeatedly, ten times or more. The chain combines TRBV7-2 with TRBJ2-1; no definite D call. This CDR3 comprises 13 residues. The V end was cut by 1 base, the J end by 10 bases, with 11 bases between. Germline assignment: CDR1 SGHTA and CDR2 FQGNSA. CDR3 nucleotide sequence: TGTGCCAGCAGCTTAGACGTTTTTAGCGAGCAGTTCTTC. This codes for CASSLDVFSEQFF.

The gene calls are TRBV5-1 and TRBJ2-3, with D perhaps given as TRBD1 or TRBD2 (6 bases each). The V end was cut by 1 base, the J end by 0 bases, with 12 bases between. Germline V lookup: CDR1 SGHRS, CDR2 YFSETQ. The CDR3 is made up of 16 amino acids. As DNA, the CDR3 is TGCGCCAGCAGCTTGCAGAGGGGGGCCAGCACAGATACGCAGTATTTT. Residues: CASSLQRGASTDTQYF.

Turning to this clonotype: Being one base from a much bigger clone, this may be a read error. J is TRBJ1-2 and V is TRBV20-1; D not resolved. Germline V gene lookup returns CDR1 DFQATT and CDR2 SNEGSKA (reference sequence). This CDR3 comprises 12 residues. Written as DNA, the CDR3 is TGCGGTGCTACCACAGACCCCTATGGCTACACCTTC. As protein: CGATTDPYGYTF.

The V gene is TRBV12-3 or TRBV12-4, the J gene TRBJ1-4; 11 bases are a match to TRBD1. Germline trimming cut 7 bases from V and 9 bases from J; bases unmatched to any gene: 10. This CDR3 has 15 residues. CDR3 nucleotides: TGTGCCAGCACCCCCCCCCGGACAGGGGGCAAAAAACTGTTTTTT. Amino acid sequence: CASTPPRTGGKKLFF.

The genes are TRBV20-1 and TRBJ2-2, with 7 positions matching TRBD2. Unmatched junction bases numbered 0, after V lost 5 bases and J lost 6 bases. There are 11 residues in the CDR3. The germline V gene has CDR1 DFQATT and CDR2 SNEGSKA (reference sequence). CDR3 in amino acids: CSAGGAGELFF. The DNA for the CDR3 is TGCAGTGCTGGGGGGGCCGGGGAGCTGTTTTTT.

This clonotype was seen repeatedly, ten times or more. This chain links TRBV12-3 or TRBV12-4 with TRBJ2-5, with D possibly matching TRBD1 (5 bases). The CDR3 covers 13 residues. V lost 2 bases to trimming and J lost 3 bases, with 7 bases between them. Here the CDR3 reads CASSLSGKETQYF. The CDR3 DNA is TGTGCCAGCAGTTTATCAGGGAAAGAGACCCAGTACTTC.

The CDR3 protein is CASSQDRWSKNIQYF. The CDR3 DNA reads TGCGCCAGCAGCCAAGATAGGTGGTCCAAAAACATTCAGTACTTC. The V call is TRBV4-3, the J call TRBJ2-4; D uncertain. V lost 0 bases and J 2 bases, leaving 8 bases between the germline ends. Per the germline V gene, CDR1 is LGHNA and CDR2 is YSLEER. CDR3 size: 15 residues.

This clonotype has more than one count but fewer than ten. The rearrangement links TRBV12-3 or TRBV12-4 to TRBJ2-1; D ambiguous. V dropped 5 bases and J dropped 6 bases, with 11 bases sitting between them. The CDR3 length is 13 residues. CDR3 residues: CASSVSPGNEQFF. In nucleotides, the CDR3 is TGTGCCAGCAGTGTTTCCCCGGGCAATGAGCAGTTCTTC.

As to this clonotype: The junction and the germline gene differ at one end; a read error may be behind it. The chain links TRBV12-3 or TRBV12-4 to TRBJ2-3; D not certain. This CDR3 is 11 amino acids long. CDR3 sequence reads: CASGLWDTQYF. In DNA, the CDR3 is TGTGCCAGCGGTTTATGGGATACGCAGTATTTT.

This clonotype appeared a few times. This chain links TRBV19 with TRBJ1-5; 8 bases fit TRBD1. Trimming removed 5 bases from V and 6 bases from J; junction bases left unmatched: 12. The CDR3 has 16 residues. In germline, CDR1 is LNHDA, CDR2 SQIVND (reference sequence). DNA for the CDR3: TGTGCCAGTAGTCGAAGACAGGGGACAATTGTTCAGCCCCAGCATTTT. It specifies CASSRRQGTIVQPQHF.

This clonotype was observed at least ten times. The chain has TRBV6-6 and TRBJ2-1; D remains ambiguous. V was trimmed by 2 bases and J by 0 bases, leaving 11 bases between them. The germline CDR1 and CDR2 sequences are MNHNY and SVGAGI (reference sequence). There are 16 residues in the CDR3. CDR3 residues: CASSYPPATSYNEQFF. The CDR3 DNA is TGTGCCAGCAGTTACCCCCCCGCCACCTCCTACAATGAGCAGTTCTTC.

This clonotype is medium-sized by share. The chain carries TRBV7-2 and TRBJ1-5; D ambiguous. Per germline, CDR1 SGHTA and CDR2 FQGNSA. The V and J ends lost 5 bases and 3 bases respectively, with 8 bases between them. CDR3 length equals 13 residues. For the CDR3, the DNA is TGTGCCAGCAGCAAGGACGTCAATCAGCCCCAGCATTTT. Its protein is CASSKDVNQPQHF.